These 13 T cell receptor beta chains came from one sample sequenced in a study of blood T cell repertoires in COVID-19. Sequencing was performed with immunoSEQ multiplex PCR; in TCRdb, only in-frame clones are kept and a portion is missing. Of 50,000 or so clones listed, roughly 80% are singletons. Sequenced material: peripheral blood. These receptors came from a man aged 60-69 years with active COVID-19.

The gene calls are TRBV4-1 and TRBJ2-7; no clear D. CDR3 size: 13 residues. The germline CDR1 and CDR2 sequences are MGHRA and YSYEKL. Trimming took off 3 bases at V and 4 bases at J, with 10 bases between the two ends. CDR3 DNA sequence: TGCGCCAGCAGCCAGAATGGCGGATACGAGCAGTACTTC. It specifies CASSQNGGYEQYF.

The chain carries TRBV30 and TRBJ2-2, with D maybe TRBD1 (6 bases). The CDR3 sequence is 14 residues long. Trimming took 2 bases from V and 0 from J, leaving 7 bases between them. Looked up from germline, CDR1 is GTSNPN and CDR2 is SVGIG (reference sequence). In DNA, the CDR3 is TGTGCCTGGAGTTGGGACACGAACACCGGGGAGCTGTTTTTT. Translation: CAWSWDTNTGELFF.

The table lists this clone with a few counts. The rearrangement uses TRBV6-5 and TRBJ2-3, with D maybe TRBD2 (5 bases). V was shortened by 2 bases and J by 3 bases, with 12 bases between the two germline ends. The CDR3 length is 15 residues. Germline CDR1 is MNHEY and CDR2 is SVGAGI. The CDR3 DNA reads as TGTGCCAGCAGTTACGAGGGCAGGAGTACAGATACGCAGTATTTT. Translated: CASSYEGRSTDTQYF.

CDR3: CASSLEGGTEAFF. CDR3 bases: TGTGCCAGCAGCTTAGAAGGGGGTACTGAAGCTTTCTTT. V gene TRBV7-9 combines with J gene TRBJ1-1; maybe TRBD1 (6 bases). This CDR3 comprises 13 residues. Germline CDR1 SEHNR, CDR2 FQNEAQ (reference sequence). V lost 1 base to trimming and J lost 5 bases, with 8 bases between them. Based on the CDR3 plus reference TRBV7-9 and TRBJ1-1, the full variable domain is DTGVSQNPRHKITKRGQNVTFRCDPISEHNRLYWYRQTLGQGPEFLTYFQNEAQLEKSRLLSDRFSAERPKGSFSTLEIQRTEQGDSAMYLCASSLEGGTEAFFGQGTRLTVV.

This chain joins TRBV5-6 and TRBJ2-7, with a tentative D call TRBD1 (5 bases). CDR1 is SGHDT, CDR2 YYEEEE, per germline. This CDR3 contains 15 residues. The V end was cut by 1 base, the J end by 1 base, with 12 bases between. DNA of the CDR3: TGTGCCAGCAGCTTGAGGGGTTTCCCATCCTACGAGCAGTACTTC. It yields the protein CASSLRGFPSYEQYF.

This sequence joins TRBV3-1 (or the pseudogene TRBV3-2) and TRBJ2-2; 10 nucleotides line up with TRBD2. There are 15 residues in the CDR3. The J segment lost 3 bases and the V segment lost 6 bases, leaving 4 bases of the junction unmatched. CDR1 is LGHDT and CDR2 is YNNKEL in the germline V gene (reference sequence). DNA for the CDR3: TGTGCCAGCAGACGGACTAGCGGAGACACCGGGGAGCTGTTTTTT. It specifies CASRRTSGDTGELFF.

The chain employs TRBV7-6 and TRBJ2-3; 16 nucleotides align to TRBD2. V gave up 5 bases and J gave up 2 bases; unmatched junction bases: 13. The germline V gene encodes CDR1 SGHVS and CDR2 FNYEAQ. The CDR3 runs 20 residues. The DNA of the CDR3 is TGTGCCAGCAGCCCGGTCCCGGGACTAGCGGGGGGGAGGATCACAGATACGCAGTATTTT. Amino acid sequence: CASSPVPGLAGGRITDTQYF. Using reference TRBV7-6 and TRBJ2-3 for the parts outside the CDR3, the full variable domain is GAGVSQSPRYKVTKRGQDVALRCDPISGHVSLYWYRQALGQGPEFLTYFNYEAQQDKSGLPNDRFSAERPEGSISTLTIQRTEQRDSAMYRCASSPVPGLAGGRITDTQYFGPGTRLTVL.

In DNA, the CDR3 is TGTGCCAGCAGCCTATCACAGGGGGACAATGAGCAGTTCTTC. Encoded protein: CASSLSQGDNEQFF. This chain joins TRBV7-3 and TRBJ2-1; 8 bases are a match to TRBD1. V lost 5 bases and J lost 5; bases outside the gene matches: 5. Germline V lookup: CDR1 SGHTA, CDR2 FQGTGA. This CDR3 spans 14 amino acids.

This chain joins TRBV4-1 and TRBJ2-3; D is perhaps TRBD2 (5 bases). The V end lost 0 bases, the J end lost 5 bases, and 12 bases lay between the germline ends. This CDR3 comprises 15 residues. Germline lookup yields CDR1 MGHRA and CDR2 YSYEKL. This chain's CDR3 is CASSQDRIALDTQYF. Written as DNA, the CDR3 is TGCGCCAGCAGCCAAGACAGGATAGCGTTAGATACGCAGTATTTT.

The chain couples TRBV30 to TRBJ1-1; possibly TRBD1 for D (6 bases). Germline V gives CDR1 GTSNPN, CDR2 SVGIG (reference sequence). The CDR3 length is 14 residues. Trimming took 2 bases from V and 5 from J, leaving 15 bases between them. CDR3: CAWSRTVGRTEAFF. For the CDR3, the DNA is TGTGCCTGGAGTAGGACAGTGGGTAGGACTGAAGCTTTCTTT.

The chain combines TRBV6-2 or TRBV6-3 with TRBJ1-6; D is perhaps TRBD1 (5 bases). The CDR3 length is 18 residues. Germline V gene sequence: CDR1 MNHEY, CDR2 SVGEGT. Trimming removed 2 bases from V and 0 bases from J, with 14 bases in between. The DNA of the CDR3 is TGTGCCAGCAGTTACCGGAGTGGGGCGAGCTCCTATAATTCACCCCTCCACTTT. Residues: CASSYRSGASSYNSPLHF.

V usage is TRBV27 and J usage is TRBJ1-1, with 10 bases identical to TRBD1. The germline V gene has CDR1 MNHEY and CDR2 SMNVEV (reference sequence). The CDR3 has 14 amino acids. The ends lost 6 bases at V and 4 bases at J; junction bases unmatched: 5. The CDR3 region is CASSPDRGPTEAFF. The CDR3 DNA reads TGTGCCAGCAGCCCTGACAGGGGGCCCACTGAAGCTTTCTTT.

This chain connects TRBV6-5 to TRBJ2-3; the D gene is possibly TRBD1 (5 bases). The germline V gene encodes CDR1 MNHEY and CDR2 SVGAGI. Trimming cost V 6 bases and J 3 bases, with 16 bases left between them. The CDR3 is made up of 15 amino acids. DNA for the CDR3: TGTGCCAGCAGCAGGCAGGGTAGAGGTACAGATACGCAGTATTTT. Translated: CASSRQGRGTDTQYF.